The 12 T cell receptor beta chains presented below share a single source sample, sequenced in a study of beta chain features in type 1 diabetes. General study findings and limits: In all four CD4+ subsets, TCRB CDR3 length was significantly, moderately reduced in type 1 diabetes.

Their antigens remain unidentified. The authors reverse transcribed all of the isolated RNA, so sequencing captured expressed TCRB transcripts. Here immunoSEQ multiplex PCR was the method, and the copy in TCRdb shows in-frame clones only, minus some. The profile shows some 350,000 clones, around 9.6% of them singletons. The sequencing input was central memory CD4+ T cells from blood. The receptors shown here come from a man aged 25-45 years with type 1 diabetes.

This clone has only a few counts. V is TRBV7-2 and J is TRBJ2-5; the D gene is possibly TRBD1 (5 bases). This CDR3 is 19 amino acids long. Germline-derived CDR1 and CDR2 are SGHTA and FQGNSA. V shed 2 bases and J shed 7 bases, with 29 bases lying between them. The CDR3 sequence: CASSLFVGAGRFGGGTQYF. For the CDR3, the DNA is TGTGCCAGCAGCTTATTTGTAGGGGCAGGGCGGTTTGGTGGCGGGACCCAGTACTTC.

CDR3 coding DNA: TGTGCCAGCAGCTCTGGACGGTCGGAGACCCAGTACTTC. Amino acid sequence: CASSSGRSETQYF. The V call is TRBV5-4, the J call TRBJ2-5; D unresolved. There are 13 residues in the CDR3. V lost 3 bases to trimming and J lost 5 bases, with 11 bases between them. CDR1 is SGHNT and CDR2 is YYREEE in the germline V gene (reference sequence).

This clone turned up a few times. This chain uses TRBV7-9 with TRBJ2-1; 10 bases agree with TRBD1. The CDR3 sequence is 16 residues long. The junction had 6 bases not matched to a gene; V was cut back by 5 bases and J by 2 bases. Germline CDR1 is SEHNR and CDR2 is FQNEAQ (reference sequence). The CDR3 DNA reads as TGTGCCAGCAGCCAGATGACAGGGGGCGCCTACAATGAGCAGTTCTTC. Protein: CASSQMTGGAYNEQFF.

This clone occurred once. CDR3 nucleotides: TGTGCCAGCAGCTTAGTCGACAGGAAGCCCTACGAGCAGTACTTC. Encoded protein: CASSLVDRKPYEQYF. V gene TRBV7-9 combines with J gene TRBJ2-7; D is perhaps TRBD1 (6 bases). Germline CDR1 and CDR2: SEHNR and FQNEAQ (reference sequence). This CDR3 is built from 15 residues. V shed 1 base and J shed 2 bases, with 12 bases lying between them.

In its sample, this clone was seen a few times. A much larger clone lies a single base off, so this may be a read error. The chain is built from TRBV14 and TRBJ2-7; the D is unclear. Trimming removed 0 bases at V and 0 bases at J, with 0 bases between. The CDR3 is 12 amino acids. Germline V lookup: CDR1 SGHDN, CDR2 FVKESK. The chain's CDR3 is CASSQDSYEQYF. CDR3 DNA sequence: TGTGCCAGCAGCCAAGACTCCTACGAGCAGTACTTC.

The chain uses TRBV7-2 and TRBJ1-1, with D hard to call. In germline, CDR1 is SGHTA, CDR2 FQGNSA. Trimming removed 1 base from V and 7 bases from J, with 10 bases in between. This CDR3 spans 13 amino acids. CDR3 protein: CASSLVGFLEAFF. The CDR3 bases are TGTGCCAGCAGCTTAGTAGGGTTTCTTGAAGCTTTCTTT. The full variable domain, in which reference TRBV7-2 and TRBJ1-1 provide the parts outside the CDR3, is GAGVSQSPSNKVTEKGKDVELRCDPISGHTALYWYRQSLGQGLEFLIYFQGNSAPDKSGLPSDRFSAERTGGSVSTLTIQRTQQEDSAVYLCASSLVGFLEAFFGQGTRLTVV.

This clone was observed a few times. V usage is TRBV6-6 and J usage is TRBJ1-5, with D tentatively TRBD1 (5 bases). This CDR3 has 15 amino acids. Germline lookup yields CDR1 MNHNY and CDR2 SVGAGI (reference sequence). Trimming pared 7 bases from V and 3 bases from J, leaving 16 bases between. The DNA for the CDR3 is TGTGCCAGCACCGGGGGGGAACGATCCAATCAGCCCCAGCATTTT. It translates to CASTGGERSNQPQHF.

The DNA of the CDR3 is TGTGCCAGTAGGCCCCTGAGGGGCTTGGACACTGAAGCTTTCTTT. This sequence encodes CASRPLRGLDTEAFF. J is TRBJ1-1 and V is TRBV19, with a weak D call TRBD1 (5 bases). The germline V gene encodes CDR1 LNHDA and CDR2 SQIVND (reference sequence). This CDR3 has 15 amino acids. Trimming shortened V by 6 bases and J by 3 bases, and 17 bases separated the two germline ends.

The rearrangement links TRBV4-1 to TRBJ2-1, with D perhaps TRBD2 (5 bases). The CDR3 contains 15 residues. CDR1 MGHRA and CDR2 YSYEKL come from the germline V gene. The V gene lost 0 bases and the J gene lost 6 bases, with 12 bases spanning the gap. This CDR3 reads CASSQEGLARNEQFF. The CDR3 coding sequence is TGCGCCAGCAGCCAAGAAGGCCTAGCTCGCAATGAGCAGTTCTTC.

The chain links TRBV19 to TRBJ1-5; D is unresolved. The CDR3 has 13 amino acids. In germline, CDR1 is LNHDA, CDR2 SQIVND (reference sequence). Deletions cut 5 bases from V and 3 bases from J, with 8 bases between. The CDR3 region is CASSRQFNQPQHF. The CDR3 bases are TGTGCCAGTAGTCGCCAGTTCAATCAGCCCCAGCATTTT.

This clone showed up just a few times. The CDR3 reads CAWSLWTGGRDEQYF. CDR3 in DNA: TGTGCCTGGAGTTTATGGACAGGGGGAAGGGACGAGCAGTACTTC. The chain is built from TRBV30 and TRBJ2-7; 10 bases align to TRBD1. Trimming cost V 2 bases and J 5 bases; bases outside gene matches: 9. CDR1 and CDR2 from the germline V gene are GTSNPN and SVGIG (reference sequence). The CDR3 contains 15 residues.

This clone has a count of ten or more. The chain couples TRBV11-2 to TRBJ2-1; 11 bases are shared with TRBD2. This CDR3 is built from 16 residues. CDR1 SGHAT and CDR2 FQNNGV come from the germline V gene. V trimming: 5 bases; J trimming: 6 bases; junction bases outside the gene matches: 9. This CDR3 is CASSGKTSGSGNEQFF. For the CDR3, the DNA is TGTGCCAGCAGCGGGAAAACTAGCGGGAGTGGCAATGAGCAGTTCTTC.